These 8 T cell receptor beta chains originate from one sample sequenced in a study of cytomegalovirus exposure and HLA in healthy donors. PCR employed 60 Vbeta and 13 Jbeta primers. Libraries were prepared by immunoSEQ multiplex PCR; TCRdb keeps only in-frame clonotypes and omits some of them. The sample contains tens of thousands of clones, about two thirds of which appear only once. The sequencing input was PBMCs. These receptors were obtained from a man aged 45-65 years in good health and CMV-seronegative.

The V call is TRBV11-2, the J call TRBJ2-7, with TRBD2 matching 9 bases. The CDR3 has 15 residues. J lost 3 bases, V lost 2 bases, and 5 bases had no gene match. Germline loops: CDR1 SGHAT, CDR2 FQNNGV. CDR3 loop: CASSLTSGGSYEQYF. Written as DNA, the CDR3 is TGTGCCAGCAGCTTAACCAGCGGGGGGAGCTACGAGCAGTACTTC.

The rearrangement uses TRBV15 and TRBJ2-5, with TRBD2 identical over 9 bases. CDR3 length equals 16 residues. Germline trimming cut 3 bases from V and 4 bases from J; bases unmatched to any gene: 9. Per germline, CDR1 LNHNV and CDR2 YYDKDF (reference sequence). This CDR3 is CATSSRPLAGGETQYF. The CDR3 nucleotides read TGTGCCACCAGCAGTCGACCACTAGCGGGCGGAGAGACCCAGTACTTC. The whole variable domain, filled in from reference TRBV15 and TRBJ2-5, reads DAMVIQNPRYQVTQFGKPVTLSCSQTLNHNVMYWYQQKSSQAPKLLFHYYDKDFNNEADTPDNFQSRRPNTSFCFLDIRSPGLGDTAMYLCATSSRPLAGGETQYFGPGTRLLVL.

The chain links TRBV18 to TRBJ1-1; no clear D gene. The CDR3 covers 15 residues. Germline V gives CDR1 KGHSH, CDR2 LQKENI. The V and J ends lost 1 base and 4 bases respectively, with 13 bases between them. The CDR3 coding sequence is TGTGCCAGCTCACCACTGTCTACGAAGTCCACTGAAGCTTTCTTT. The encoded protein is CASSPLSTKSTEAFF.

V and J are TRBV7-8 and TRBJ2-5; D is uncertain. Germline lookup yields CDR1 SGHVS and CDR2 FQNEAQ. This CDR3 has 13 amino acids. Deletions cut 2 bases from V and 3 bases from J, with 7 bases between. CDR3 nucleotides: TGTGCCAGCAGCTTAAACTTGGAAGAGACCCAGTACTTC. Translation gives CASSLNLEETQYF.

The chain combines TRBV2 with TRBJ2-3; perhaps TRBD2 as D (6 bases). V lost 7 bases to trimming and J lost 2 bases, with 16 bases between them. The germline V gene has CDR1 SNHLY and CDR2 FYNNEI. This CDR3 region has 15 residues. CDR3 sequence: CASKVSSVSTDTQYF. Written as DNA, the CDR3 is TGTGCCAGCAAGGTGTCTAGCGTATCCACAGATACGCAGTATTTT.

This rearrangement joins TRBV6-1 to TRBJ1-1, with D perhaps matching TRBD1 (6 bases). Trimming removed 6 bases at V and 6 bases at J, with 17 bases between. This CDR3 spans 14 amino acids. From germline, CDR1 is MNHNS and CDR2 SASEGT. The CDR3 loop reads CASRLQGGWSEAFF. The DNA of the CDR3 is TGTGCCAGCAGATTACAGGGTGGTTGGTCTGAAGCTTTCTTT.

This rearrangement joins TRBV10-3 to TRBJ2-3; D is unclear. The CDR3 is 11 residues long. Trimming shortened V by 8 bases and J by 2 bases, and 5 bases separated the two germline ends. Germline CDR1 reads ENHRY; CDR2 reads SYGVKD. CDR3 amino acids: CAIQNTDTQYF. CDR3 nucleotide sequence: TGTGCCATCCAGAACACAGATACGCAGTATTTT.

The rearrangement uses TRBV28 and TRBJ2-3, with D perhaps TRBD1 (5 bases). CDR1 is MDHEN, CDR2 SYDVKM, per germline. V lost 11 bases to trimming and J lost 0 bases, with 9 bases between them. The CDR3 length is 12 residues. This CDR3 is CAVDTSTDTQYF. The CDR3 DNA is TGTGCCGTGGACACCAGCACAGATACGCAGTATTTT.